The T cell receptor beta chain described here comes from a study of blood T cell repertoires in COVID-19 (dated by TCRdb to about 2020). General notes on the study: Samples covering the acute and convalescent phases of COVID-19 were provided by collaborators in the United States, Italy and Spain. The prospective study material was composed of cDNA or gDNA derived from T cells, B-cell-depleted T cells, or PBMCs. The dataset comprised deeply sampled blood TCRbeta repertoires from subjects exposed to, actively infected with, or recovered from COVID-19. A freely available public database, intended as a resource for researchers studying the immune response to SARS-CoV-2, is where the repertoires were released. The samples were drawn from two sources: the first 160 participants of the ongoing ImmuneRACE study, and 950 to 1,500 subjects contributed by 6 global collaborators. Nearly every sample came with metadata listing a de-identified subject ID, COVID-19 status, age in years and sex. Where available, HLA class I and class II types were obtained from metadata supplied by the sample provider rather than from assay-based typing.

Worth noting for this clone: Its recognized antigen is unknown. Qualities for individual bases were not recorded, and no much larger clone is one base off.

Beyond this particular receptor, the publication reports: The amount of clinical and demographic metadata varied by source and participant and was provided uncurated.

TCRbeta CDR3 regions were amplified from genomic DNA using the immunoSEQ Assay, a bias-controlled multiplex PCR. Concerning the study's data processing: The number of nucleated cells in each sample was estimated from the amplification of reference gene primers within the assay. To quantify the absolute abundance of each unique TCRbeta CDR3 rearrangement, sequence reads were collapsed and filtered. For each sample, productive Simpson clonality was calculated as the square root of Simpson's diversity index across productive rearrangements. TCRdb mirrors the immuneACCESS table, restricted to in-frame sequences. Some clones are absent from its copies; in checked studies, under half trace to an unresolved V gene, and the reason for the others is unknown. That table supplies the V and J calls and clone size; D and trimming were determined from the DNA. The sample has over 150,000 clones on record, about 83% of them singletons. The ten biggest clones cover about 12% of the sample.

In Seattle, one collaborating source enrolled patients while the infection was active and tracked those patients longitudinally over the course of disease. The collaborating institutions used their own protocols to collect whole blood in K2EDTA tubes. For TCRbeta analysis, collaborator samples were shipped as frozen whole blood, as isolated PBMCs, or as DNA extracted from either sample type. The sequencing input was peripheral blood. This receptor was taken from an older woman with COVID-19, enrolled during active disease.

The nucleotides are TGTGCCAGCAGCTTCCAGTTCGCGTCGGGAGAGACCCAGTACTTC. This gives the protein CASSFQFASGETQYF. This chain joins TRBV11-1 to TRBJ2-5; a confident D gene designation cannot be given. The germline V gene (reference sequence) supplies CDR1 SGHAT and CDR2 FQDESV. Relative to germline, V is 3 bases shorter and J is 4 bases shorter, with 15 bases between their ends. Its CDR3 holds 15 amino acids, cysteine through phenylalanine. The entry retains the CDR3 DNA only, 45 bases that are in frame from base 1. The reference TRBV11-1 and TRBJ2-5 proteins fill in what lies around the CDR3, so the full variable domain reads EAEVAQSPRYKITEKSQAVAFWCDPISGHATLYWYRQILGQGPELLVQFQDESVVDDSQLPKDRFSAERLKGVDSTLKIQPAELGDSAMYLCASSFQFASGETQYFGPGTRLLVL.